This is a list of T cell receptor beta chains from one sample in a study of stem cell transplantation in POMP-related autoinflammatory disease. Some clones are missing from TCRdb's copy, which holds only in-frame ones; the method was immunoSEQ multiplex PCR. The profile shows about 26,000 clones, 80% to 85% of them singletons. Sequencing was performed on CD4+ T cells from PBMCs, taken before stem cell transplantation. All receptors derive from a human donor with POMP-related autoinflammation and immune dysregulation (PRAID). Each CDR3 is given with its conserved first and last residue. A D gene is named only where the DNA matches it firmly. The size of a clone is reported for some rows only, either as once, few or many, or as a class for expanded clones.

cdr3_nt: TGTGCCAGCAGCTTATTGGGACCGGGGATCCCCTCTGGGGCCAACGTCCTGACTTTC; cdr3_aa: CASSLLGPGIPSGANVLTF; d_call: -; clone_size: -; v_call: TRBV7-8; j_call: TRBJ2-6
cdr3_nt: TGTGCCAGCTCACCAGGGGTCCAGGGGAGGAACTATGGCTACACCTTC; cdr3_aa: CASSPGVQGRNYGYTF; d_call: -; clone_size: -; v_call: TRBV18; j_call: TRBJ1-2
cdr3_nt: TGCGCCAGCAGTCCTATCTCCGGGACACAGGGGTGGAGGTACTTC; cdr3_aa: CASSPISGTQGWRYF; d_call: TRBD1; clone_size: -; v_call: TRBV4-1; j_call: TRBJ2-7
cdr3_nt: TGCGCCAGCAGCTTGGTGGGCGGGAGGAGGTACAATGAGCAGTTCTTC; cdr3_aa: CASSLVGGRRYNEQFF; d_call: TRBD2; clone_size: -; v_call: TRBV5-1; j_call: TRBJ2-1
cdr3_nt: TGTGCCAGCAGCCTAAGAGGGACCGGGGAGCTGTTTTTT; cdr3_aa: CASSLRGTGELFF; d_call: -; clone_size: -; v_call: TRBV11-1; j_call: TRBJ2-2
cdr3_nt: TGTGCCAGCACCTACGCGGGACAGGGCGAAGCTTTCTTT; cdr3_aa: CASTYAGQGEAFF; d_call: TRBD1; clone_size: -; v_call: TRBV6-5; j_call: TRBJ1-1
cdr3_nt: TGTGCCAGCTCACCACCTCCCCAAGAGACCCAGTACTTC; cdr3_aa: CASSPPPQETQYF; d_call: -; clone_size: -; v_call: TRBV18; j_call: TRBJ2-5
cdr3_nt: TGTGCCAGTACCAATGGAGGCGGGAGGAGCTCCTACAATGAGCAGTTCTTC; cdr3_aa: CASTNGGGRSSYNEQFF; d_call: TRBD2; clone_size: -; v_call: TRBV19; j_call: TRBJ2-1
cdr3_nt: TGTGCCTGGAGTGGAAACAGGGCCATTAATGAGCAGTTCTTC; cdr3_aa: CAWSGNRAINEQFF; d_call: -; clone_size: -; v_call: TRBV30; j_call: TRBJ2-1
cdr3_nt: TGTGCCAGCAGCTTAGAGGTCACTGAAGCTTTCTTT; cdr3_aa: CASSLEVTEAFF; d_call: -; clone_size: -; v_call: TRBV11-2; j_call: TRBJ1-1
cdr3_nt: TGTGCCAGCAGTTCATGGGAGGGACCCACTGAAGCTTTCTTT; cdr3_aa: CASSSWEGPTEAFF; d_call: -; clone_size: -; v_call: TRBV6-1; j_call: TRBJ1-1
cdr3_nt: TGCGCCAGCAGCTTGGGGGCTCGGGGTACGAACACTGAAGCTTTCTTT; cdr3_aa: CASSLGARGTNTEAFF; d_call: -; clone_size: -; v_call: TRBV5-1; j_call: TRBJ1-1
cdr3_nt: TGTGCCAGCAGCGCCGCCGGACGGACCTACGAGCAGTACTTC; cdr3_aa: CASSAAGRTYEQYF; d_call: -; clone_size: -; v_call: TRBV5-8; j_call: TRBJ2-7
cdr3_nt: TGTGCCAGCAGCTGGGACCGCTCGACGGTAGCTTTCTTT; cdr3_aa: CASSWDRSTVAFF; d_call: -; clone_size: -; v_call: TRBV5-4; j_call: TRBJ1-1
cdr3_nt: TGTGCCAGCAGTGATACCCTCCCGGGACTAGCGGGAAGAGATACGCAGTATTTT; cdr3_aa: CASSDTLPGLAGRDTQYF; d_call: TRBD2; clone_size: -; v_call: TRBV6-1; j_call: TRBJ2-3
cdr3_nt: TGTGCCAGCAGCCAATGGGGTGGAGAGACCCAGTACTTC; cdr3_aa: CASSQWGGETQYF; d_call: -; clone_size: -; v_call: TRBV7-3; j_call: TRBJ2-5
cdr3_nt: TGTGCCAGCAGCCAAGAAGGAGGAGGTGGAAACACCATATATTTT; cdr3_aa: CASSQEGGGGNTIYF; d_call: -; clone_size: few; v_call: TRBV4-2; j_call: TRBJ1-3
cdr3_nt: TGTGCCAGCAGCGCGACAGGAGATAGCAATCAGCCCCAGCATTTT; cdr3_aa: CASSATGDSNQPQHF; d_call: -; clone_size: -; v_call: TRBV9; j_call: TRBJ1-5
cdr3_nt: TGTGCCAGCAGCTTAACTAGCGGGGGGGCGAGTGAGCAGTTCTTC; cdr3_aa: CASSLTSGGASEQFF; d_call: TRBD2; clone_size: -; v_call: TRBV7-2; j_call: TRBJ2-1
cdr3_nt: TGTGCCAGCAGCTTAGAAGGGGCTCGGGAGACCCAGTACTTC; cdr3_aa: CASSLEGARETQYF; d_call: -; clone_size: -; v_call: TRBV7-8; j_call: TRBJ2-5
cdr3_nt: TGCAGCGTTGACGAGGGGACAGAGACCCAGTACTTC; cdr3_aa: CSVDEGTETQYF; d_call: -; clone_size: -; v_call: TRBV29-1; j_call: TRBJ2-5
cdr3_nt: TGTGCCAGCAGCTTACGACCGGGACAGGGATATGGCTACACCTTC; cdr3_aa: CASSLRPGQGYGYTF; d_call: TRBD1; clone_size: -; v_call: TRBV7-3; j_call: TRBJ1-2
cdr3_nt: TGCGCCAGCAGCGCGATGACAGGGCCCAACTATGGCTACACCTTC; cdr3_aa: CASSAMTGPNYGYTF; d_call: TRBD1; clone_size: -; v_call: TRBV5-1; j_call: TRBJ1-2
cdr3_nt: TGTGCCAGTAGTATCAAGGTGAACACTGAAGCTTTCTTT; cdr3_aa: CASSIKVNTEAFF; d_call: -; clone_size: -; v_call: TRBV19; j_call: TRBJ1-1